The entry that follows covers one T cell receptor beta chain sequence. As yet, its antigen is unknown. TCRdb re-called the RACE reads with MiXCR, one entry per CDR3 protein. The table has about 340,000 distinct CDR3 sequences, about 7% seen once. The sample comes from a study of human T cells and chemical hapten exposure. The time point was: patch test 1, 2 weeks after DPC sensitization. Treatment indicated: therapeutic diphenylcyclopropenone sensitization with weekly scalp DPC. Study-wide points: With regard to DPC sensitization, TCRs above 1 in 1000 frequency did not change. There was a positive correlation between PT1 expanded TCR counts and patch test score.

The CDR3 length is 14 residues. V lost 3 bases and J 7 bases, leaving 15 bases between the germline ends. The TCR was taken from a woman aged 18-30 years with alopecia areata. Some clones in this sample may be carry-over from other donors' samples. The chain joins TRBV12-3 or TRBV12-4 to TRBJ1-1; perhaps TRBD1 as D (5 bases). Sample: whole blood, taken in connection with sensitization to the hapten diphenylcyclopropenone (DPC). As DNA, the CDR3 is TGTGCCAGCAGTTTGCGGCAGGTCAGGGATGAAGCTTTCTTT. The encoded protein is CASSLRQVRDEAFF.